These 2 T cell receptor beta chains came from one sample sequenced in a study of regulatory T cells in long-lasting Graves disease. Libraries of TCR beta came from iRepertoire HTBI primers plus Arm-PCR of CDR3 regions. TCRdb fed the multiplex PCR reads into MiXCR, producing one record per CDR3 protein. This table has more than 450,000 distinct CDR3 sequences, around 12% appearing once. Time point specified: newly diagnosed GD, antithyroid drugs for less than 3 months. Isolated PBMC RNA provided the starting material for the TCR library. These data were likewise used in another study, on T cells in Graves' hyperthyroidism and ophthalmopathy.

This specimen was peripheral blood mononuclear cells (PBMCs), taken at new diagnosis, from a patient treated with antithyroid drugs. The receptors come from a woman in her 30s with Graves disease.

V usage is TRBV4-2 and J usage is TRBJ2-1; 7 bases fit TRBD2. The CDR3 totals 16 residues. With 0 bases clipped from V and 3 bases from J, the junction kept 5 bases outside the gene matches. Germline CDR1 is LGHNA and CDR2 is YNFKEQ. CDR3 sequence: CASSQDVRGGYNEQFF. The DNA of the CDR3 is TGTGCCAGCAGCCAAGACGTCCGCGGGGGCTACAATGAGCAGTTCTTC.

This clonotype has ten or more counts. The J gene is TRBJ2-1, the V gene TRBV27, with TRBD2 matching over 10 bases. The CDR3 is 14 residues long. The V segment lost 8 bases and the J segment 5 bases; nucleotides outside the gene matches: 6. Germline CDR1 and CDR2: MNHEY and SMNVEV (reference sequence). In DNA, the CDR3 is TGTGCCAGCGGTGGAGCGGGAGGGCACAATGAGCAGTTCTTC. Translation: CASGGAGGHNEQFF.